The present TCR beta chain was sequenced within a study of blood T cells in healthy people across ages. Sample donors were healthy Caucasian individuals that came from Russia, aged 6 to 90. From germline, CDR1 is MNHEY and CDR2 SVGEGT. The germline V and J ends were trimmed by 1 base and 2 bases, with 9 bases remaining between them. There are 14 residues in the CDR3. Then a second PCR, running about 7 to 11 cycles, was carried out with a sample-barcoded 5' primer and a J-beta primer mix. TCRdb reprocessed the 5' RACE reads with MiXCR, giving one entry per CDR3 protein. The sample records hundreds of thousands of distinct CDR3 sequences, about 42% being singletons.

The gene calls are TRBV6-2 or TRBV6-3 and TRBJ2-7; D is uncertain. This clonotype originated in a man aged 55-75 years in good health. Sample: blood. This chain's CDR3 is CASSYFSTAYEQYF. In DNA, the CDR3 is TGTGCCAGCAGTTACTTCTCCACCGCCTACGAGCAGTACTTC.